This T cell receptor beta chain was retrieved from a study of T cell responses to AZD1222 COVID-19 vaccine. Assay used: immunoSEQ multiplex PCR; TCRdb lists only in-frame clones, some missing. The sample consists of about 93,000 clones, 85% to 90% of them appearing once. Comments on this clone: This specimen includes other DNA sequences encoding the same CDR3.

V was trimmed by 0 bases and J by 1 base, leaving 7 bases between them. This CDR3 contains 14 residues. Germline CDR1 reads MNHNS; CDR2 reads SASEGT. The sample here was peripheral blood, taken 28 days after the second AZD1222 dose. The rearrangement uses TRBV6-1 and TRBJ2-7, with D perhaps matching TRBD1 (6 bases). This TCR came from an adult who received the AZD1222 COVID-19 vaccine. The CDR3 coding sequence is TGTGCCAGCAGTGAAGCGGACAGTTCCTACGAGCAGTACTTC. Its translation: CASSEADSSYEQYF.